The source of this TCR beta chain is a study of graft-versus-host responses after intestinal transplantation. Looking at the study overall: Recipients obtained multivisceral, liver-intestinal, or isolated intestinal transplants.

Measured with immunoSEQ multiplex PCR; TCRdb has only the in-frame clones, and not every one. The sample carries 80,000 to 100,000 clones, roughly 90% recorded once. General observations from the study: The study associated peak circulating GvH clone levels with early post-transplant HvG declines. Graft-versus-host to host-versus-graft clonal ratios in allografts were high in patients with graft-donor T cell macrochimerism. There were GvH clones found in recipient marrow, and some of them appeared first in ileum or blood.

V was clipped by 3 bases and J by 2 bases, with 7 bases between them. Germline-derived CDR1 and CDR2 are SGHTA and FQGNSA. There are 13 residues in the CDR3. With regard to this clone: Its target is not known. Other DNA sequences in the sample encode the same CDR3.

V gene TRBV7-2 combines with J gene TRBJ2-5, with D unresolved. The starting material was unstimulated CD4+ T cells sorted from spleen or lymph node cells, obtained before intestinal transplant. The TCR originated in a human donor who received an intestinal transplant. The CDR3 DNA sequence: TGTGCCAGCAGCTTGGGCCCACAAGAGACCCAGTACTTC. Amino acids: CASSLGPQETQYF. The full variable domain, with the rest looked up from reference TRBV7-2 and TRBJ2-5, is GAGVSQSPSNKVTEKGKDVELRCDPISGHTALYWYRQSLGQGLEFLIYFQGNSAPDKSGLPSDRFSAERTGGSVSTLTIQRTQQEDSAVYLCASSLGPQETQYFGPGTRLLVL.